This T cell receptor (beta chain) appears in the sequencing data of a study of cytomegalovirus exposure and HLA in healthy donors. Researchers ran the PCR with 60 Vbeta and 13 Jbeta primers. Clones were sequenced by immunoSEQ multiplex PCR, and TCRdb holds only the in-frame ones, with some missing. The data show 140,000 to 150,000 clones, roughly 74% seen once. Points from the study as a whole: Over 150 TCR beta chains were listed as cytomegalovirus-associated.

The V end was cut by 6 bases, the J end by 3 bases, with 15 bases between. This CDR3 is 14 amino acids long. Germline V gene lookup returns CDR1 MDHEN and CDR2 SYDVKM. For this clone: What it recognizes is unknown.

The material sequenced was PBMCs. J is TRBJ2-7 and V is TRBV28; D not resolved. The receptor was derived from a woman aged 18 to 35 in good health and CMV-seropositive. DNA for the CDR3: TGTGCCAGCAGCCCAGCCGGGTCCCTCTACGAGCAGTACTTC. Protein product: CASSPAGSLYEQYF.